Each of the 27 T cell receptor beta chains below was sequenced from the same sample in a study of cytomegalovirus exposure and HLA in healthy donors. The PCR was carried out with 60 Vbeta primers and 13 Jbeta primers. Produced via immunoSEQ multiplex PCR; TCRdb's table is partial and in-frame only. The top ten clones hold over 1% of a sample with roughly 200,000 clones, about 9.4% of them seen once. What was sequenced was PBMCs. The source of these receptors is a woman in her twenties or thirties in good health and CMV-seropositive.

V is TRBV21-1 and J is TRBJ2-3; the D segment call TRBD2 is taken from the table without a DNA check. TRBV21-1 is given as a pseudogene. This CDR3 spans 12 amino acids. Written as DNA, the CDR3 is TGTGCCAGCAACTCGTACCTAGATACGCAGTATTTT. Its translation: CASNSYLDTQYF.

This clone was detected a few times. At one of its ends the junction is not consistent with the germline gene, which may arise from a read error. The rearrangement links TRBV7-9 to TRBJ2-7; D gene uncertain. The CDR3 length is 10 residues. Germline V CDR1 and CDR2: SEHNR, FQNEAQ (reference sequence). CDR3 region: CDSTTDEQYF. CDR3 in DNA: TGTGACAGCACAACAGACGAGCAGTACTTC.

The chain couples TRBV4-1 to TRBJ2-1; 11 nucleotides align to TRBD2. Germline-derived CDR1 and CDR2 are MGHRA and YSYEKL. This CDR3 contains 16 residues. After removal of 7 bases from V and 1 base from J, the junction contained 6 bases not matched to a gene. CDR3 in DNA: TGCGCCAGCATTTCTACTAGCGGGAGATCCTACAATGAGCAGTTCTTC. This codes for CASISTSGRSYNEQFF.

The genes are TRBV2 and TRBJ1-2, with a possible D match to TRBD1 (6 bases). Germline assignment: CDR1 SNHLY and CDR2 FYNNEI. Trimming stripped 6 bases from V and 4 bases from J, with 9 bases between. The CDR3 spans 12 residues. The CDR3, as DNA: TGTGCCAGCAGGCAGACAGGCTATGGCTACACCTTC. Translation gives CASRQTGYGYTF.

The V and J genes are TRBV18 and TRBJ2-5; tentatively, D is TRBD2 (5 bases). Germline CDR1 is KGHSH and CDR2 is LQKENI. CDR3 length: 15 amino acids. With 4 bases removed from V and 5 bases from J, the gap between germline ends came to 17 bases. This CDR3 reads CASSREDPIAETQYF. The CDR3 DNA sequence: TGTGCCAGCTCACGCGAGGATCCTATAGCGGAGACCCAGTACTTC.

The J gene is TRBJ1-2, the V gene TRBV6-5; no definite D call. The length of the CDR3 is 15 residues. V lost 6 bases to trimming and J lost 2 bases, with 16 bases between them. Germline loops: CDR1 MNHEY, CDR2 SVGAGI. CDR3 in DNA: TGTGCCAGCAGCCCCTACGGGTCTGGGAACTATGGCTACACCTTC. Translation: CASSPYGSGNYGYTF.

The chain is built from TRBV19 and TRBJ2-1, with a possible D match to TRBD2 (6 bases). This CDR3 has 13 residues. Per germline, CDR1 LNHDA and CDR2 SQIVND (reference sequence). The germline V and J ends were trimmed by 4 bases and 15 bases, with 19 bases remaining between them. CDR3 region: CASSSQAGTPGFF. CDR3 coding DNA: TGTGCCAGTAGTAGCCAGGCAGGGACTCCTGGGTTCTTC.

This clone came up a few times. The chain combines TRBV5-1 with TRBJ2-1, with 7 bases fitting TRBD2. The CDR3 spans 15 residues. The V segment lost 7 bases and the J segment 2 bases; nucleotides outside the gene matches: 9. Germline V gene data show CDR1 as SGHRS and CDR2 as YFSETQ. The CDR3 DNA follows: TGCGCCAGCGAACTGGGGGGAGGGGCCTACAATGAGCAGTTCTTC. Translating it yields CASELGGGAYNEQFF.

The sample holds a few counts of this clone. The chain is built from TRBV6-5 and TRBJ2-2; D might be TRBD2 (7 bases). The CDR3 runs 13 residues. The ends were cut back, 7 bases at V and 8 bases at J, with 14 bases in the middle. Germline V CDR1 and CDR2: MNHEY, SVGAGI. CDR3 sequence: CASTRGAEGELFF. The CDR3 region has the DNA TGTGCCAGCACCCGGGGGGCTGAAGGGGAGCTGTTTTTT.

This clone was found a few times. V gene TRBV2 combines with J gene TRBJ2-7; 8 positions agree with TRBD2. Germline assignment: CDR1 SNHLY and CDR2 FYNNEI. The CDR3 spans 18 residues. V was pared by 0 bases and J by 0 bases, with 10 bases of the junction left unmatched. Here the CDR3 DNA reads TGTGCCAGCAGTGAAGCTAGGGCGCTAGCGGGCTCCTCCTACGAGCAGTACTTC. It translates to CASSEARALAGSSYEQYF.

The rearrangement uses TRBV5-4 and TRBJ1-1; D may be TRBD1 (6 bases). Per germline, CDR1 SGHNT and CDR2 YYREEE (reference sequence). V was cut by 4 bases and J by 7 bases, with 20 bases left in between. The CDR3 totals 15 residues. The CDR3 nucleotides are TGTGCCAGCAGCCTGCCATTGGGCAGGGGCTTTGAAGCTTTCTTT. This translates into CASSLPLGRGFEAFF.

This clone has only a few counts. The chain has TRBV6-5 and TRBJ2-1; D is perhaps TRBD1 (5 bases). V dropped 0 bases and J dropped 6 bases, with 6 bases sitting between them. Germline V gene data show CDR1 as MNHEY and CDR2 as SVGAGI. The CDR3 contains 13 residues. The CDR3 coding sequence is TGTGCCAGCAGTTACTCGGGGCTCAATGAGCAGTTCTTC. Translation gives CASSYSGLNEQFF.

CDR3 region: CASSDLAGGRADTQYF. The CDR3 nucleotides read TGTGCCAGCAGTGACTTGGCGGGAGGTAGGGCAGATACGCAGTATTTT. The chain joins TRBV6-1 to TRBJ2-3, with 8 bases fitting TRBD2. Germline CDR1 is MNHNS and CDR2 is SASEGT. CDR3 length: 16 residues. After removal of 3 bases from V and 4 bases from J, the junction contained 9 bases not matched to a gene.

A few counts support this clone. V is TRBV15 and J is TRBJ1-1, with D tentatively TRBD1 (6 bases). CDR3 length: 14 amino acids. Trimming removed 0 bases at V and 6 bases at J, with 11 bases between. Per germline, CDR1 LNHNV and CDR2 YYDKDF (reference sequence). CDR3 loop: CATSREGGRAEAFF. DNA of the CDR3: TGTGCCACCAGCAGAGAAGGGGGGAGGGCTGAAGCTTTCTTT.

CDR3 DNA: TGTGCCAGCAGCTTACGGGACAGGGGGCCCTACGAGCAGTACTTC. Residues: CASSLRDRGPYEQYF. V is TRBV5-6 and J is TRBJ2-7, with 12 bases aligning to TRBD1. V lost 2 bases and J lost 2; bases outside the gene matches: 2. The CDR3 contains 15 residues. Germline CDR1 is SGHDT and CDR2 is YYEEEE.

The rearrangement links TRBV6-5 to TRBJ2-3, with D perhaps matching TRBD1 (6 bases). Germline V gives CDR1 MNHEY, CDR2 SVGAGI. The CDR3 is 12 residues long. V was trimmed by 4 bases and J by 8 bases, leaving 10 bases between them. The CDR3 protein is CASSSLDSTQYF. Here the CDR3 DNA reads TGTGCCAGCAGTTCGTTGGACAGTACGCAGTATTTT.

This clone was counted between two and nine times. The chain combines TRBV5-8 with TRBJ1-5, with 7 bases fitting TRBD1. Trimming cost V 4 bases and J 0 bases; bases outside gene matches: 10. In germline, CDR1 is SGHTS, CDR2 YDEGEE. The CDR3 length is 17 residues. This CDR3 reads CASSTGAPDGSNQPQHF. As DNA, the CDR3 is TGTGCCAGCAGCACAGGGGCCCCGGACGGTAGCAATCAGCCCCAGCATTTT.

This clone has a handful of counts. The chain carries TRBV4-1 and TRBJ2-3, with D possibly matching TRBD2 (5 bases). Germline assignment: CDR1 MGHRA and CDR2 YSYEKL. This CDR3 has 17 residues. V dropped 1 base and J dropped 2 bases, with 16 bases sitting between them. Written as DNA, the CDR3 is TGCGCCAGCAGCCAAGCCGAAAAGAGGGTCCTCACAGATACGCAGTATTTT. It yields the protein CASSQAEKRVLTDTQYF.

This clone was observed a handful of times. V and J are TRBV2 and TRBJ2-3, with 11 bases identical to TRBD2. CDR3 length: 14 residues. Germline-derived CDR1 and CDR2 are SNHLY and FYNNEI. The V and J ends lost 5 bases and 5 bases, in that order; junction bases with no gene match: 3. The CDR3 sequence: CASSLAGGGDTQYF. The CDR3 bases are TGTGCCAGCAGTTTAGCGGGAGGGGGAGATACGCAGTATTTT. The full variable domain, rest sourced from reference TRBV2 and TRBJ2-3, is EPEVTQTPSHQVTQMGQEVILRCVPISNHLYFYWYRQILGQKVEFLVSFYNNEISEKSEIFDDQFSVERPDGSNFTLKIRSTKLEDSAMYFCASSLAGGGDTQYFGPGTRLTVL.

This clone appeared a few times. V usage is TRBV30 and J usage is TRBJ2-1, with D uncertain. Trimming took off 2 bases at V and 12 bases at J, with 11 bases between the two ends. The germline V gene encodes CDR1 GTSNPN and CDR2 SVGIG (reference sequence). CDR3 length equals 11 residues. Here the CDR3 reads CAWSPGAGQFF. CDR3 nucleotide sequence: TGTGCCTGGAGTCCCGGTGCAGGGCAGTTCTTC.

The chain uses TRBV12-5 and TRBJ2-7; TRBD2 matches 8 bases. Germline V CDR1 and CDR2: LGHNT, FRNRAP. V lost 4 bases and J lost 3; bases outside the gene matches: 5. The CDR3 totals 14 residues. DNA for the CDR3: TGTGCTAGTGGTTCCCCAGCGGGAGACTACGAGCAGTACTTC. This encodes CASGSPAGDYEQYF.

The chain combines TRBV7-2 with TRBJ2-1; D is unresolved. Germline V gene lookup returns CDR1 SGHTA and CDR2 FQGNSA. This CDR3 has 15 amino acids. V lost 2 bases to trimming and J lost 7 bases, with 15 bases between them. CDR3 sequence: CASSLFGGYGNEQFF. CDR3 DNA sequence: TGTGCCAGCAGCTTATTTGGCGGATATGGTAATGAGCAGTTCTTC.

This clone was seen a few times. This chain links TRBV2 with TRBJ2-7; maybe TRBD1 (7 bases). The germline gives CDR1 SNHLY, CDR2 FYNNEI. V was cut by 9 bases and J by 6 bases, with 15 bases left in between. The CDR3 is made up of 12 amino acids. Here the CDR3 DNA reads TGTGCCAGAGGGGGCAGGGGGGCCGAGCAGTACTTC. This translates into CARGGRGAEQYF.

This clone was observed a few times. The chain employs TRBV7-3 and TRBJ2-3; 8 bases agree with TRBD2. From germline, CDR1 is SGHTA and CDR2 FQGTGA. The CDR3 has 14 residues. Losses at the gene ends were 2 bases for V and 3 bases for J; bases not matched to a gene: 1. CDR3 sequence reads: CASSLGLATDTQYF. The CDR3, as DNA: TGTGCCAGCAGCTTAGGACTAGCAACAGATACGCAGTATTTT. Supplemented by reference TRBV7-3 and TRBJ2-3, the full variable domain reads GAGVSQTPSNKVTEKGKYVELRCDPISGHTALYWYRQSLGQGPEFLIYFQGTGAADDSGLPNDRFFAVRPEGSVSTLKIQRTERGDSAVYLCASSLGLATDTQYFGPGTRLTVL.

The J gene is TRBJ2-2, the V gene TRBV15, with D perhaps matching TRBD1 (5 bases). The ends were cut back, 3 bases at V and 0 bases at J, with 8 bases in the middle. The CDR3 length is 15 residues. Germline V gene lookup returns CDR1 LNHNV and CDR2 YYDKDF (reference sequence). The CDR3 protein is CATSRGRANTGELFF. In nucleotides, the CDR3 is TGTGCCACCAGCAGGGGCAGGGCGAACACCGGGGAGCTGTTTTTT.

This clone was seen a few times. The chain employs TRBV29-1 and TRBJ2-3, with TRBD2 matching 7 bases. The germline V gene encodes CDR1 SQVTM and CDR2 ANQGSEA. The junction had 6 bases not matched to a gene; V was cut back by 6 bases and J by 3 bases. There are 13 residues in the CDR3. This CDR3 is CSVNGGGTDTQYF. For the CDR3, the DNA is TGCAGCGTAAACGGGGGAGGGACAGATACGCAGTATTTT.

The rearrangement joins TRBV13 to TRBJ2-6; no clear D. Per the germline V gene, CDR1 is PRHDT and CDR2 is FYEKMQ (reference sequence). The ends were cut back, 2 bases at V and 4 bases at J, with 9 bases in the middle. This CDR3 spans 15 amino acids. CDR3 region: CASSLRSMGANVLTF. As DNA, the CDR3 is TGTGCCAGCAGCTTACGGAGTATGGGGGCCAACGTCCTGACTTTC.